These T cell receptor beta chains were read from a single sample in a study of OX40 agonist ivuxolimab in advanced cancers. The repertoire was sequenced with immunoSEQ multiplex PCR; TCRdb's copy has only in-frame clones and lacks some. The sample has 60,000 to 85,000 clones; roughly 80% are singletons. The source material was CD4+ or CD8+ T cells sorted from blood, sampled in a trial of the OX40 agonist ivuxolimab. The receptors shown here come from an adult with an advanced solid tumor such as melanoma, head and neck, liver or kidney cancer. Each CDR3 is given with its conserved first and last residue. D genes are given only for firm matches. The size of a clone is reported for some rows only, either as once, few or many, or as a class for expanded clones.

V	J	size	D	DNA	CDR3
TRBV11-3	TRBJ2-5	-	-	TGTGCCAGCAGCTCGGACCGCCGAGAGACCCAGTACTTC	CASSSDRRETQYF
TRBV5-1	TRBJ2-3	once	-	TGCGCCAGCAGTCTTCAAGCAAACACAGATACGCAGTATTTT	CASSLQANTDTQYF
TRBV27	TRBJ1-1	-	-	TGTGCCAGCAGTTTATCCCCCCCAGGGTTCGGGGATAAAGCTTTCTTT	CASSLSPPGFGDKAFF
TRBV29-1	TRBJ1-1	-	-	TGCAGCGTTCTTCAGGGCACTGAAGCTTTCTTT	CSVLQGTEAFF
TRBV18	TRBJ2-1	-	TRBD1	TGTGCCAGCTCACCACCGGCAGGGGGCAATGAGCAGTTCTTC	CASSPPAGGNEQFF
TRBV28	TRBJ2-5	-	TRBD2	TGTGCCAGCAGTTCCCTAGCGGGAGGGTCAGAGACCCAGTACTTC	CASSSLAGGSETQYF
TRBV13	TRBJ2-5	-	-	TGTGCCAGCAGCTCGAGCAGGGATGGGCAAGAGACCCAGTACTTC	CASSSSRDGQETQYF
TRBV5-1	TRBJ1-2	-	TRBD1	TGCGCCAGCAGCTTGGGGCATATGGACAGGGGCGGCTATGGCTACACCTTC	CASSLGHMDRGGYGYTF
TRBV18	TRBJ2-1	-	TRBD1	TGTGCCAGCTCACCAGGGACAGGTAATGAGCAGTTCTTC	CASSPGTGNEQFF
TRBV6-1	TRBJ1-1	-	-	TGTGCCAGCAGTGAGCTGGTTGGCACTGAAGCTTTCTTT	CASSELVGTEAFF
TRBV20-1	TRBJ1-2	-	-	TGCAGTGCTAGAATTGAATACCGCTACACCTTC	CSARIEYRYTF
TRBV11-2	TRBJ2-1	few	TRBD2	TGTGCCAGCAGCTTGACTAGCGGGAGGGCTGGGAATGAGCAGTTCTTC	CASSLTSGRAGNEQFF
TRBV10-2	TRBJ2-2	few	-	TGCGCCAGCGGGGGGGCGCCGGGCGGGGAGCTGTTTTTT	CASGGAPGGELFF
TRBV5-1	TRBJ1-1	few	TRBD1	TGCGCCAGCAGCTTGGAAGGGACAGGGGAAGCTTTCTTT	CASSLEGTGEAFF
TRBV2	TRBJ2-3	few	TRBD2	TGTGCCAGCAGTACTAGCGGGGGGTCCGCACCTACGCAGTATTTT	CASSTSGGSAPTQYF
TRBV6-6	TRBJ2-7	few	TRBD1	TGTGCCAGCAGGCCTGGACAGGGGTCCTACGAGCAGTACTTC	CASRPGQGSYEQYF
TRBV6-1	TRBJ2-2	few	-	TGTGCCAGCAGTGTGCTAGCGACGAACACCGGGGAGCTGTTTTTT	CASSVLATNTGELFF
TRBV11-3	TRBJ2-1	-	-	TGTGCCAGCAGCGTAAGCGGACCACAGTTCTTC	CASSVSGPQFF
TRBV7-9	TRBJ2-5	-	TRBD2	TGTGCCAGCAGCTTCGGACTAGCGGGAGAGACCCAGTACTTC	CASSFGLAGETQYF
TRBV30	TRBJ2-7	-	-	TGTGCCTGGAGTAACTACGAGCAGTACTTC	CAWSNYEQYF
TRBV14	TRBJ2-3	few	-	TGTGCCAGCAGCCAGAAGCAACTGAGAACAGATACGCAGTATTTT	CASSQKQLRTDTQYF
TRBV18	TRBJ2-7	-	TRBD2	TGTGCCAGCCGAGCGACTAGCGGGAGGGCGATGGGAGCCTACGAGCAGTACTTC	CASRATSGRAMGAYEQYF